These 16 T cell receptor beta chains came from one sample sequenced in a study of technical replicates of blood from a few donors. Assay used: immunoSEQ multiplex PCR; TCRdb lists only in-frame clones, some missing. The sample consists of 75,000 to 100,000 clones, 95% to 96% of them appearing once. Sequenced sample: T cells isolated from PBMCs. Source of these receptors: a human donor in good health.

This clone was detected only once. This chain joins TRBV10-1 and TRBJ2-2; TRBD1 agrees at 10 bases. The germline V gene encodes CDR1 WNHNN and CDR2 SYGVQD (reference sequence). V shed 7 bases, J shed 4 bases, and the junction held 6 bases outside the gene matches. The CDR3 totals 15 residues. CDR3 amino acids: CASKSGTGVTGELFF. The CDR3 DNA is TGCGCCAGCAAGTCTGGGACAGGGGTCACCGGGGAGCTGTTTTTT.

The chain links TRBV19 to TRBJ1-1; TRBD1 matches 7 bases. CDR3 size: 13 residues. With V trimmed by 8 bases and J by 4 bases, 7 bases remained unmatched. Germline V gene data show CDR1 as LNHDA and CDR2 as SQIVND (reference sequence). The CDR3 here is CASGRQGITEAFF. As DNA, the CDR3 is TGTGCCAGTGGTAGACAGGGAATCACTGAAGCTTTCTTT.

The rearrangement links TRBV14 to TRBJ2-1, with 13 bases identical to TRBD2. Losses at the gene ends were 2 bases for V and 7 bases for J; bases not matched to a gene: 5. This CDR3 is built from 16 residues. In germline, CDR1 is SGHDN, CDR2 FVKESK. This CDR3 is CASSQPGTSGINEQFF. The CDR3 coding sequence is TGTGCCAGCAGCCAACCCGGGACTAGCGGGATAAATGAGCAGTTCTTC. Full variable domain (missing parts from reference TRBV14 and TRBJ2-1): EAGVTQFPSHSVIEKGQTVTLRCDPISGHDNLYWYRRVMGKEIKFLLHFVKESKQDESGMPNNRFLAERTGGTYSTLKVQPAELEDSGVYFCASSQPGTSGINEQFFGPGTRLTVL.

The V call is TRBV4-2, the J call TRBJ2-1, with TRBD1 identical over 9 bases. V gave up 1 base and J gave up 14 bases; unmatched junction bases: 3. This CDR3 is built from 12 residues. Germline assignment: CDR1 LGHNA and CDR2 YNFKEQ. The CDR3 DNA reads as TGTGCCAGCAGCCAAGGGGGACAGGGAAAGTTCTTC. As protein: CASSQGGQGKFF.

The V call is TRBV7-6, the J call TRBJ2-1; the D gene is possibly TRBD2 (8 bases). This CDR3 has 16 residues. The germline V gene has CDR1 SGHVS and CDR2 FNYEAQ. Trimming took 5 bases from V and 8 from J, leaving 22 bases between them. Here the CDR3 reads CASSRGGQSPRDEQFF. The CDR3 DNA sequence: TGTGCCAGCAGCCGGGGGGGACAGAGTCCCCGCGATGAGCAGTTCTTC.

This chain links TRBV6-5 with TRBJ1-5; 7 bases align to TRBD1. Germline-derived CDR1 and CDR2 are MNHEY and SVGAGI. There are 14 residues in the CDR3. V trimming: 2 bases; J trimming: 7 bases; junction bases outside the gene matches: 5. The CDR3 reads CASSYGQGEQPQHF. The CDR3, as DNA: TGTGCCAGCAGTTACGGGCAGGGGGAACAGCCCCAGCATTTT.

The chain combines TRBV4-1 with TRBJ1-2; TRBD1 aligns across 9 bases. Trimming took 1 base from V and 0 from J; bases not matched to a gene: 0. The CDR3 totals 15 residues. Germline CDR1 is MGHRA and CDR2 is YSYEKL. CDR3 sequence reads: CASSQGQGANYGYTF. The CDR3, as DNA: TGCGCCAGCAGCCAAGGACAGGGGGCTAACTATGGCTACACCTTC.

The DNA of the CDR3 is TGTGCCAGCTTAACTACAGGGGGATCTTTCTTCTACACCTTC. Residues: CASLTTGGSFFYTF. This sequence joins TRBV2 and TRBJ1-2; 8 bases match TRBD1. The CDR3 has 14 residues. V lost 8 bases to trimming and J lost 10 bases; unmatched junction nucleotides: 15. Germline CDR1 is SNHLY and CDR2 is FYNNEI.

V and J are TRBV20-1 and TRBJ1-1; D is uncertain. Per germline, CDR1 DFQATT and CDR2 SNEGSKA (reference sequence). CDR3 length: 9 residues. V was pared by 8 bases and J by 11 bases, with 12 bases between. CDR3 in amino acids: CSLFPGAFF. DNA of the CDR3: TGCAGTTTATTCCCGGGGGCTTTCTTT.

This chain uses TRBV7-3 with TRBJ2-3; 11 nucleotides align to TRBD1. V trimming: 4 bases; J trimming: 4 bases; junction bases outside the gene matches: 4. There are 15 residues in the CDR3. The germline V gene encodes CDR1 SGHTA and CDR2 FQGTGA. CDR3 DNA sequence: TGTGCCAGCAGCTCGGGACAGGGGGGCGCAGATACGCAGTATTTT. Protein: CASSSGQGGADTQYF.

The V call is TRBV9, the J call TRBJ1-3; D perhaps matches TRBD1 (6 bases). The CDR3 consists of 17 residues. Germline assignment: CDR1 SGDLS and CDR2 YYNGEE. V lost 4 bases and J lost 0, with 17 bases in between. The CDR3 loop reads CASSPSGGGSSGNTIYF. The CDR3 DNA sequence: TGTGCCAGCAGCCCCTCCGGGGGCGGGAGCTCTGGAAACACCATATATTTT.

Remarks on this clone: Additional DNA sequences in this sample encode the identical CDR3. The chain carries TRBV5-1 and TRBJ2-1; D uncertain. Trimming took 2 bases from V and 4 from J, leaving 7 bases between them. Germline V gives CDR1 SGHRS, CDR2 YFSETQ. The CDR3 has 13 amino acids. CDR3 nucleotide sequence: TGCGCCAGCAGCTTAGACACATACAATGAGCAGTTCTTC. Its translation is CASSLDTYNEQFF.

The V and J genes are TRBV19 and TRBJ2-1, with 11 bases identical to TRBD2. The junction had 9 bases not matched to a gene; V was cut back by 8 bases and J by 6 bases. Looked up from germline, CDR1 is LNHDA and CDR2 is SQIVND (reference sequence). The CDR3 totals 15 residues. CDR3 nucleotides: TGTGCCAGTCAAAAGGGACTAGCGGCCTCCAATGAGCAGTTCTTC. This translates into CASQKGLAASNEQFF.

This chain joins TRBV7-9 and TRBJ2-5, with D maybe TRBD2 (6 bases). There are 15 residues in the CDR3. CDR1 is SEHNR, CDR2 FQNEAQ, per germline (reference sequence). V was shortened by 1 base and J by 2 bases, with 11 bases between the two germline ends. CDR3 DNA sequence: TGTGCCAGCAGCTTAGAATACGGGGGACAAGAGACCCAGTACTTC. It specifies CASSLEYGGQETQYF.

This sequence joins TRBV4-1 and TRBJ2-1; the match to TRBD2 covers 14 bases. CDR3 length equals 17 residues. The junction had 10 bases not matched to a gene; V was cut back by 4 bases and J by 8 bases. CDR1 is MGHRA, CDR2 YSYEKL, per germline. The CDR3 loop reads CASSPGTSGRKAYEQFF. The CDR3, as DNA: TGCGCCAGCAGCCCCGGGACTAGCGGGAGAAAAGCCTATGAGCAGTTCTTC.

This chain uses TRBV5-1 with TRBJ2-7; 8 nucleotides line up with TRBD1. The germline V gene has CDR1 SGHRS and CDR2 YFSETQ. J lost 3 bases, V lost 10 bases, and 9 bases had no gene match. CDR3 size: 13 residues. The CDR3 loop is CAARTGRYYEQYF. DNA for the CDR3: TGCGCCGCCCGGACAGGGCGTTACTACGAGCAGTACTTC.